Presented here are 18 T cell receptor beta chains from one specimen sequenced in a study of blood T cell repertoires in COVID-19 (dated by TCRdb to 2020 to 2021). Library preparation used the immunoSEQ multiplex PCR assay. Held by TCRdb, this immuneACCESS table contains in-frame sequences only and omits some clones. Under half of the omission traces to an unresolved V gene where checked; the cause of the rest is unknown. This sample comprises around 65,000 clones, roughly 80% of them detected only once. The top ten clones comprise 16% of the sample. Sequenced input: peripheral blood. The source is a man aged 60-69 years with acute or convalescent COVID-19.

The genes are TRBV10-3 and TRBJ2-7; the match to TRBD1 covers 7 bases. The V and J ends lost 7 bases and 1 base, in that order; junction bases with no gene match: 7. Germline CDR1 is ENHRY and CDR2 is SYGVKD. The CDR3 totals 14 residues. The CDR3 region is CAITTGVASYEQYF. The DNA of the CDR3 is TGTGCCATCACCACAGGGGTAGCGTCCTACGAGCAGTACTTC.

This clone has just one count. J is TRBJ2-7 and V is TRBV9; maybe TRBD1 (5 bases). This CDR3 spans 15 amino acids. Germline values: CDR1 SGDLS, CDR2 YYNGEE. The ends were cut back, 0 bases at V and 2 bases at J, with 12 bases in the middle. DNA for the CDR3: TGTGCCAGCAGCGTAGGAGACAGAAACACCTACGAGCAGTACTTC. Translated: CASSVGDRNTYEQYF.

The chain carries TRBV18 and TRBJ2-3, with D perhaps matching TRBD1 (6 bases). The CDR3 contains 13 residues. Germline-derived CDR1 and CDR2 are KGHSH and LQKENI. V was clipped by 7 bases and J by 3 bases, with 11 bases between them. CDR3 amino acids: CASLGQPTDTQYF. The CDR3 bases are TGTGCCAGCTTAGGACAGCCAACAGATACGCAGTATTTT. Based on the CDR3 plus reference TRBV18 and TRBJ2-3, the full variable domain is NAGVMQNPRHLVRRRGQEARLRCSPMKGHSHVYWYRQLPEEGLKFMVYLQKENIIDESGMPKERFSAEFPKEGPSILRIQQVVRGDSAAYFCASLGQPTDTQYFGPGTRLTVL.

This chain joins TRBV3-1 (or the pseudogene TRBV3-2) and TRBJ2-3; D perhaps matches TRBD1 (5 bases). CDR3 size: 15 residues. The germline V and J ends were trimmed by 5 bases and 1 base, with 13 bases remaining between them. The V gene's germline CDR1 is LGHDT and CDR2 YNNKEL (reference sequence). The CDR3: CASSVRLGRTDTQYF. In DNA form, the CDR3 reads TGTGCCAGCAGCGTCCGACTGGGGCGCACAGATACGCAGTATTTT.

This clone has more than one count but fewer than ten. The chain recombines TRBV29-1 with TRBJ1-2, with TRBD1 as a possible D gene (6 bases). Germline V gene sequence: CDR1 SQVTM, CDR2 ANQGSEA. Between the trimmed V and J ends, which lost 4 bases and 3 bases, there was a span of 24 bases. The CDR3 covers 17 residues. CDR3 amino acids: CSVVLLRQGSFDYGYTF. The CDR3 nucleotides are TGCAGCGTTGTATTATTGAGGCAGGGGAGTTTCGACTATGGCTACACCTTC.

The chain employs TRBV2 and TRBJ1-5, with D maybe TRBD1 (5 bases). The germline gives CDR1 SNHLY, CDR2 FYNNEI. The CDR3 is made up of 14 amino acids. Trimming removed 0 bases at V and 6 bases at J, with 9 bases between. The CDR3 DNA is TGTGCCAGCAGTGAAGCGGCCGGGGGTCAGCCCCAGCATTTT. Residues: CASSEAAGGQPQHF.

The chain has TRBV27 and TRBJ2-2; TRBD1 agrees at 7 bases. The V segment lost 8 bases and the J segment 1 base; nucleotides outside the gene matches: 13. Per the germline V gene, CDR1 is MNHEY and CDR2 is SMNVEV (reference sequence). This CDR3 spans 17 amino acids. The CDR3 protein is CASQIYPRTGNTGELFF. CDR3 bases: TGTGCCAGCCAAATCTATCCCCGGACAGGGAACACCGGGGAGCTGTTTTTT.

The gene calls are TRBV5-8 and TRBJ2-6; a possible D gene is TRBD2 (5 bases). This CDR3 is built from 16 residues. The ends were cut back, 10 bases at V and 0 bases at J, with 17 bases in the middle. Germline-derived CDR1 and CDR2 are SGHTS and YDEGEE. The CDR3 reads CAGGEGKSSGANVLTF. DNA of the CDR3: TGTGCCGGAGGAGAGGGAAAGAGCTCTGGGGCCAACGTCCTGACTTTC. The full variable domain, rest sourced from reference TRBV5-8 and TRBJ2-6, is EAGVTQSPTHLIKTRGQQATLRCSPISGHTSVYWYQQALGLGLQFLLWYDEGEERNRGNFPPRFSGRQFPNYSSELNVNALELEDSALYLCAGGEGKSSGANVLTFGAGSRLTVL.

The CDR3 region is CASSPLGGVRQPQHF. CDR3 nucleotide sequence: TGTGCCAGCAGCCCCCTAGGGGGCGTTCGCCAGCCCCAGCATTTT. The J gene is TRBJ1-5, the V gene TRBV7-2; TRBD1 agrees at 7 bases. In germline, CDR1 is SGHTA, CDR2 FQGNSA. The CDR3 loop spans 15 amino acids. The V and J ends lost 5 bases and 7 bases, in that order; junction bases with no gene match: 11. The variable domain in full, completed from reference TRBV7-2 and TRBJ1-5, reads GAGVSQSPSNKVTEKGKDVELRCDPISGHTALYWYRQSLGQGLEFLIYFQGNSAPDKSGLPSDRFSAERTGGSVSTLTIQRTQQEDSAVYLCASSPLGGVRQPQHFGDGTRLSIL.

The gene calls are TRBV7-6 and TRBJ2-3, with 9 bases aligning to TRBD2. Germline V gene sequence: CDR1 SGHVS, CDR2 FNYEAQ. V lost 5 bases, J lost 1 base, and 4 bases stayed unmatched. The CDR3 runs to 15 residues. The CDR3 reads CASSPSGVGTDTQYF. Here the CDR3 DNA reads TGTGCCAGCAGCCCTAGCGGGGTCGGCACAGATACGCAGTATTTT.

The chain's CDR3 is CASSLPIQRSYEQYF. CDR3 DNA: TGTGCCAGCAGTTTGCCGATACAGAGATCCTACGAGCAGTACTTC. The gene calls are TRBV13 and TRBJ2-7, with no clear D. Germline CDR1 is PRHDT and CDR2 is FYEKMQ (reference sequence). The ends were cut back, 6 bases at V and 1 base at J, with 16 bases in the middle. The length of the CDR3 is 15 residues.

Turning to this clone: At one end, the junction sequence differs from germline, possibly due to a read error. The V call is TRBV7-7, the J call TRBJ2-3; a weak D match, TRBD1 (5 bases). Germline loops: CDR1 SSHAT, CDR2 FNYEAQ (reference sequence). This CDR3 has 14 amino acids. CDR3 coding DNA: TGTGCTAGCAGCTTAGTCTTGGGGCGGGATACGCAGTATTTT. It codes for CASSLVLGRDTQYF.

This chain connects TRBV5-6 to TRBJ1-2, with D possibly being TRBD1 (6 bases). V was shortened by 4 bases and J by 2 bases, with 9 bases between the two germline ends. The CDR3 length is 13 residues. The V gene's germline CDR1 is SGHDT and CDR2 YYEEEE. CDR3 nucleotide sequence: TGTGCCAGCAGCGCACAGGGAAACTATGGCTACACCTTC. Translating gives CASSAQGNYGYTF.

This clone was detected only once. The chain couples TRBV18 to TRBJ2-2, with D unclear. This CDR3 contains 17 residues. In germline, CDR1 is KGHSH, CDR2 LQKENI. The V gene lost 6 bases and the J gene lost 0 bases, with 17 bases spanning the gap. CDR3 sequence reads: CASSHGLTPANTGELFF. The CDR3 nucleotides read TGTGCCAGCTCCCACGGATTGACTCCTGCGAACACCGGGGAGCTGTTTTTT.

This chain links TRBV7-9 with TRBJ2-7, with 7 positions matching TRBD1. The CDR3 totals 15 residues. With V trimmed by 5 bases and J by 2 bases, 9 bases remained unmatched. Germline values: CDR1 SEHNR, CDR2 FQNEAQ (reference sequence). CDR3 sequence (DNA): TGTGCCAGCAGCAAACCGACAGGGAGTGCCTACGAGCAGTACTTC. Translated, it gives CASSKPTGSAYEQYF. The full variable domain, with the rest looked up from reference TRBV7-9 and TRBJ2-7, is DTGVSQNPRHKITKRGQNVTFRCDPISEHNRLYWYRQTLGQGPEFLTYFQNEAQLEKSRLLSDRFSAERPKGSFSTLEIQRTEQGDSAMYLCASSKPTGSAYEQYFGPGTRLTVT.

CDR3 residues: CASSLDRLRETQYF. CDR3 coding DNA: TGTGCCAGCAGCTTGGACAGGTTAAGAGAGACCCAGTACTTC. V and J are TRBV7-2 and TRBJ2-5; 7 nucleotides match TRBD1. Germline CDR1 reads SGHTA; CDR2 reads FQGNSA. This CDR3 has 14 amino acids. V dropped 3 bases and J dropped 4; count of bases not matched to a gene: 5.

A few counts support this clone. V is TRBV4-3 and J is TRBJ1-2; D call uncertain. The V gene lost 0 bases and the J gene lost 8 bases, with 28 bases spanning the gap. Per the germline V gene, CDR1 is LGHNA and CDR2 is YSLEER. The CDR3 has 19 residues. DNA for the CDR3: TGCGCCAGCAGCCAAGAGTATACGGCGATTTCAGGAGGAGCAGGCGGCTACACCTTC. This codes for CASSQEYTAISGGAGGYTF.

CDR3 sequence reads: CSVEGWAGATDTQYF. The CDR3 nucleotides are TGCAGCGTTGAAGGGTGGGCAGGGGCCACAGATACGCAGTATTTT. The chain combines TRBV29-1 with TRBJ2-3, with TRBD1 as a possible D gene (6 bases). Germline V lookup: CDR1 SQVTM, CDR2 ANQGSEA. This CDR3 region has 15 residues. Trimming took off 1 base at V and 2 bases at J, with 13 bases between the two ends.